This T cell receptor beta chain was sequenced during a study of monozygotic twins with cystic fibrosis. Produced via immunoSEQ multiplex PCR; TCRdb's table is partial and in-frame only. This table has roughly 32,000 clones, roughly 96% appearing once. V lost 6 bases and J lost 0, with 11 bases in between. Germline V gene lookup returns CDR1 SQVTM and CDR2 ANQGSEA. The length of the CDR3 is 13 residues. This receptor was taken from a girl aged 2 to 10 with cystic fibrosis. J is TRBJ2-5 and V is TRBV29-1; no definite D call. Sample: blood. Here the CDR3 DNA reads TGCAGCGTCCGTGGGTTGTACCAAGAGACCCAGTACTTC. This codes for CSVRGLYQETQYF.